This entry is about one TCR beta chain. The sample comes from a study of blood T cell repertoires in COVID-19. Study-level background: Samples of COVID-19 (acute and convalescent) were obtained from the United States, Italy and Spain. PBMCs, B-cell-depleted T cells, or T cells provided the cDNA or gDNA that made up the material.

The CDR3 runs to 12 residues. With 3 bases removed from V and 4 bases from J, the gap between germline ends came to 8 bases. CDR1 and CDR2 (germline): DFQATT, SNEGSKA (reference sequence). Authors' data handling: Amplification from reference gene primers served as the basis for estimated nucleated cell counts. TCRdb's table, derived via immunoSEQ multiplex PCR, lists solely in-frame clones and lacks some. The V and J calls and the clone size are those of that table, but D and trimming were determined from the DNA. The sample comprises 200,000 to 250,000 clones, roughly nine tenths of which are singletons, and about 2.2% rests with the top ten.

The source of this sequence is a woman in her forties or fifties with acute or convalescent COVID-19. J is TRBJ2-3 and V is TRBV20-1; no firm D call. The sample taken for sequencing was peripheral blood. Here the CDR3 DNA reads TGCAGTGCTAGTGTCCCATCAGATACGCAGTATTTT. Translating gives CSASVPSDTQYF.